Below, 26 T cell receptor beta chains from the same sample are listed, as sequenced in a study of cytotoxic CD8 clonotypes in ibrutinib-treated CLL. Measured with immunoSEQ multiplex PCR; TCRdb has only the in-frame clones, and not every one. The sample holds about 200,000 clones, nearly 80% seen once. This specimen was PBMCs, taken after 12 months of ibrutinib treatment. The receptors shown here come from a human donor with chronic lymphocytic leukemia.

The chain carries TRBV13 and TRBJ1-2; TRBD1 might be the D (5 bases). The length of the CDR3 is 15 residues. Germline CDR1 reads PRHDT; CDR2 reads FYEKMQ (reference sequence). Trimming left V 6 bases short and J 3 bases short, with 17 bases between. DNA of the CDR3: TGTGCCAGCAGTCAGATGGCGGGGGGGGACTATGGCTACACCTTC. Protein product: CASSQMAGGDYGYTF.

This chain uses TRBV15 with TRBJ2-3; D is uncertain. Trimming took 4 bases from V and 6 from J, leaving 5 bases between them. The CDR3 has 11 residues. Germline CDR1 LNHNV, CDR2 YYDKDF (reference sequence). CDR3 sequence: CATSKRDTQYF. CDR3 coding DNA: TGTGCCACCAGCAAAAGGGATACGCAGTATTTT.

V is TRBV28 and J is TRBJ2-7, with D hard to call. Germline-derived CDR1 and CDR2 are MDHEN and SYDVKM. V was shortened by 7 bases and J by 3 bases, with 16 bases between the two germline ends. The CDR3 extends over 14 amino acids. The CDR3 DNA follows: TGTGCCAGCACCCCTCAATCGACTTACTACGAGCAGTACTTC. Its protein is CASTPQSTYYEQYF.

This clone was counted once. The chain carries TRBV4-1 and TRBJ2-7; 8 nucleotides align to TRBD2. The CDR3 is 18 amino acids. V lost 4 bases, J lost 3 bases, and 17 bases stayed unmatched. Per germline, CDR1 MGHRA and CDR2 YSYEKL. CDR3 nucleotides: TGCGCCAGCAGCCGGGGCGCGGGGGGCCGAAGAGCCAGCTACGAGCAGTACTTC. It codes for CASSRGAGGRRASYEQYF.

In its sample, this clone was seen a few times. V usage is TRBV4-1 and J usage is TRBJ2-2; 7 bases align to TRBD2. Per germline, CDR1 MGHRA and CDR2 YSYEKL. Trimming took 4 bases from V and 5 from J; bases not matched to a gene: 10. The CDR3 length is 16 residues. This chain's CDR3 is CASSREGTAATGELFF. CDR3 sequence (DNA): TGCGCCAGCAGCCGGGAGGGGACCGCAGCAACCGGGGAGCTGTTTTTT.

This clone has ten or more counts. V usage is TRBV5-1 and J usage is TRBJ2-5, with a possible D match to TRBD2 (7 bases). The CDR3 length is 15 residues. Trimming cost V 0 bases and J 2 bases, with 11 bases left between them. The germline gives CDR1 SGHRS, CDR2 YFSETQ. DNA for the CDR3: TGCGCCAGCAGCTTGGCCGGGGGGCCTCAAGAGACCCAGTACTTC. Translation gives CASSLAGGPQETQYF.

J is TRBJ2-1 and V is TRBV7-9; D not certain. The CDR3 has 18 residues. The V and J ends lost 5 bases and 1 base respectively, with 21 bases between them. Germline V CDR1 and CDR2: SEHNR, FQNEAQ (reference sequence). CDR3: CASSTGSWSPNSYNEQFF. The CDR3 region has the DNA TGTGCCAGCAGCACCGGGTCCTGGTCGCCAAATTCCTACAATGAGCAGTTCTTC.

The rearrangement uses TRBV28 and TRBJ1-2, with D possibly TRBD1 on 6 matching bases. Germline assignment: CDR1 MDHEN and CDR2 SYDVKM. Trimming pared 2 bases from V and 0 bases from J, leaving 16 bases between. The CDR3 covers 17 residues. CDR3 residues: CASSLRTAIFTNYGYTF. Here the CDR3 DNA reads TGTGCCAGCAGTTTACGGACAGCTATTTTTACTAACTATGGCTACACCTTC.

In the case of this clone: The same CDR3 is also encoded by other DNA sequences in this sample. This chain uses TRBV6-1 with TRBJ2-1; 7 positions match TRBD1. V lost 7 bases, J lost 2 bases, and 5 bases stayed unmatched. Germline V gene lookup returns CDR1 MNHNS and CDR2 SASEGT. The CDR3 runs 14 residues. The CDR3 bases are TGTGCCAGCACCCGACAGGGCCCCTACAATGAGCAGTTCTTC. Its translation: CASTRQGPYNEQFF.

This clone was detected only once. This sequence joins TRBV2 and TRBJ2-7; either TRBD1 or TRBD2 may supply D (5 bases each). V was clipped by 9 bases and J by 5 bases, with 20 bases between them. Germline V gene data show CDR1 as SNHLY and CDR2 as FYNNEI. The CDR3 sequence is 14 residues long. CDR3 in amino acids: CASQRGQGGHEQYF. The CDR3 DNA reads as TGTGCCAGTCAACGAGGGCAGGGCGGGCACGAGCAGTACTTC.

This clone showed up just a few times. The chain links TRBV10-2 to TRBJ1-6; 9 nucleotides line up with TRBD1. This CDR3 is 15 amino acids long. The germline CDR1 and CDR2 sequences are WSHSY and SAAADI. V lost 6 bases to trimming and J lost 8 bases; unmatched junction nucleotides: 8. CDR3: CASRGTGRPDSPLHF. CDR3 nucleotides: TGCGCCAGCAGGGGGACAGGGCGCCCCGATTCACCCCTCCACTTT.

The gene calls are TRBV19 and TRBJ2-7; TRBD2 matches 8 bases. V lost 4 bases and J lost 3; bases outside the gene matches: 2. The CDR3 runs 13 residues. Germline V gives CDR1 LNHDA, CDR2 SQIVND (reference sequence). In DNA form, the CDR3 reads TGTGCCAGTAGTAGTCGGGGGGGCTACGAGCAGTACTTC. Amino acid sequence: CASSSRGGYEQYF.

The chain combines TRBV4-1 with TRBJ1-1; 8 bases match TRBD1. The CDR3 covers 15 residues. Unmatched junction bases numbered 10, after V lost 5 bases and J lost 5 bases. Germline assignment: CDR1 MGHRA and CDR2 YSYEKL. DNA for the CDR3: TGCGCCAGCAGCGGCCTTGGACAGGGAAAGACTGAAGCTTTCTTT. Its protein is CASSGLGQGKTEAFF.

The J gene is TRBJ1-2, the V gene TRBV11-2; a possible D gene is TRBD1 (6 bases). Trimming cost V 3 bases and J 4 bases, with 12 bases left between them. The germline V gene encodes CDR1 SGHAT and CDR2 FQNNGV. The CDR3 has 14 amino acids. The CDR3 region is CASSFNREIYGYTF. The DNA of the CDR3 is TGTGCCAGCAGCTTTAACAGGGAAATCTATGGCTACACCTTC.

The genes are TRBV20-1 and TRBJ1-2; D remains unclear. The CDR3 sequence is 11 residues long. From germline, CDR1 is DFQATT and CDR2 SNEGSKA (reference sequence). V lost 6 bases to trimming and J lost 8 bases, with 13 bases between them. The CDR3 DNA reads TGCAGTGCGGAGCCGGTAGCGGGCTACACCTTC. This sequence encodes CSAEPVAGYTF.

The gene calls are TRBV10-2 and TRBJ1-2; 9 bases map to TRBD1. Germline V lookup: CDR1 WSHSY, CDR2 SAAADI. V was clipped by 11 bases and J by 5 bases; unmatched bases: 9. The CDR3 spans 13 residues. The DNA of the CDR3 is TGCGCCGGTAGCCGGGACAGGGTGTATGGCTACACCTTC. Protein: CAGSRDRVYGYTF.

The rearrangement links TRBV5-4 to TRBJ2-3; 14 nucleotides line up with TRBD2. Per germline, CDR1 SGHNT and CDR2 YYREEE (reference sequence). This CDR3 has 18 residues. Losses at the gene ends were 4 bases for V and 0 bases for J; bases not matched to a gene: 7. CDR3: CASSHGLAGGTSTDTQYF. The CDR3 DNA is TGTGCCAGCAGCCATGGACTAGCGGGGGGCACTAGCACAGATACGCAGTATTTT.

V and J are TRBV28 and TRBJ1-1; TRBD1 is a possible D gene (5 bases). Germline CDR1 MDHEN, CDR2 SYDVKM. Trimming cost V 10 bases and J 0 bases, with 12 bases left between them. CDR3 length equals 13 residues. CDR3 in amino acids: CATWGRLNTEAFF. In nucleotides, the CDR3 is TGTGCCACCTGGGGACGGTTGAACACTGAAGCTTTCTTT.

The CDR3 DNA follows: TGTGCCAGCAGCCCCGGGGACAGCTGGAATCAGCCCCAGCATTTT. This sequence encodes CASSPGDSWNQPQHF. The chain couples TRBV9 to TRBJ1-5; 7 positions agree with TRBD1. V was pared by 4 bases and J by 4 bases, with 8 bases of the junction left unmatched. Germline V gene lookup returns CDR1 SGDLS and CDR2 YYNGEE. The CDR3 sequence is 15 residues long.

The chain joins TRBV12-2 to TRBJ1-5. TRBV12-2 is designated a pseudogene. CDR3 length equals 15 residues. The CDR3 region is CASRLQGVSNQPQHF. The CDR3 nucleotides read TGTGCAAGTCGCTTACAGGGAGTTAGCAATCAGCCCCAGCATTTT.

V and J are TRBV29-1 and TRBJ2-1; 11 bases fit TRBD2. Germline-derived CDR1 and CDR2 are SQVTM and ANQGSEA. V gave up 5 bases and J gave up 4 bases; unmatched junction bases: 7. There are 15 residues in the CDR3. CDR3 protein: CSVLSTSGNYNEQFF. CDR3 nucleotides: TGCAGCGTTCTCTCGACTAGCGGGAATTACAATGAGCAGTTCTTC.

The V and J genes are TRBV5-6 and TRBJ2-5; no reliable D call. The CDR3 extends over 14 amino acids. CDR1 is SGHDT, CDR2 YYEEEE, per germline. V was clipped by 4 bases and J by 7 bases, with 17 bases between them. CDR3 DNA: TGTGCCAGCAGCCTCAGAGAGGTTTCTGGGACCCAGTACTTC. Amino acids: CASSLREVSGTQYF.

The rearrangement uses TRBV5-1 and TRBJ2-5, with 8 bases that match TRBD1. The DNA end is a closer match to TRBJ2-7, so the J assignment may be wrong. The germline gives CDR1 SGHRS, CDR2 YFSETQ. The CDR3 is 14 amino acids. The CDR3 is CASSLGGTGYEQYF. CDR3 sequence (DNA): TGCGCCAGCAGCTTGGGCGGGACAGGCTACGAGCAGTACTTC.

The genes are TRBV5-4 and TRBJ2-5; no clear D. The length of the CDR3 is 14 residues. V shed 4 bases and J shed 4 bases, with 14 bases lying between them. Germline assignment: CDR1 SGHNT and CDR2 YYREEE (reference sequence). CDR3 region: CASSPARRSETQYF. In nucleotides, the CDR3 is TGTGCCAGCAGCCCCGCCCGTCGCTCAGAGACCCAGTACTTC. The variable domain in full, completed from reference TRBV5-4 and TRBJ2-5, reads ETGVTQSPTHLIKTRGQQVTLRCSSQSGHNTVSWYQQALGQGPQFIFQYYREEENGRGNFPPRFSGLQFPNYSSELNVNALELDDSALYLCASSPARRSETQYFGPGTRLLVL.

This rearrangement joins TRBV5-1 to TRBJ2-1; perhaps TRBD1 as D (6 bases). V was pared by 4 bases and J by 15 bases, with 20 bases between. Germline CDR1 reads SGHRS; CDR2 reads YFSETQ. The CDR3 contains 13 residues. CDR3 residues: CASSPRPDSFGFF. CDR3 nucleotides: TGCGCCAGCAGCCCGAGACCGGACAGTTTTGGGTTCTTC. Using reference TRBV5-1 and TRBJ2-1 for the parts outside the CDR3, the full variable domain is KAGVTQTPRYLIKTRGQQVTLSCSPISGHRSVSWYQQTPGQGLQFLFEYFSETQRNKGNFPGRFSGRQFSNSRSEMNVSTLELGDSALYLCASSPRPDSFGFFGPGTRLTVL.

This chain uses TRBV29-1 with TRBJ2-4, with D unclear. The germline V and J ends were trimmed by 4 bases and 0 bases, with 16 bases remaining between them. CDR1 and CDR2 from the germline V gene are SQVTM and ANQGSEA. CDR3 length: 16 residues. In nucleotides, the CDR3 is TGCAGCGTTGGGGCAGCTCAACACCTAGCCAAAAACATTCAGTACTTC. Protein product: CSVGAAQHLAKNIQYF.